Below, 32 T cell receptor beta chains from the same sample are listed, as sequenced in a study of neurological immune-mediated disorders. TCRdb re-analysed the 5' RACE reads in MiXCR, keeping a single row per CDR3 protein. The data contain 65,000 to 80,000 distinct CDR3 sequences, around 5% of them seen just once; the ten biggest clones take up roughly 2%. Sequenced sample: PBMCs. These receptors originate from a woman aged 65 to 85 with multiple sclerosis.

This clonotype has more than one count but fewer than ten. The chain is built from TRBV7-2 and TRBJ2-1; 7 bases agree with TRBD2. Germline V CDR1 and CDR2: SGHTA, FQGNSA. CDR3 length: 18 residues. V lost 3 bases, J lost 5 bases, and 16 bases stayed unmatched. CDR3: CASSFRSTSFGTHNEQFF. The DNA for the CDR3 is TGTGCCAGCAGCTTTAGATCGACTAGCTTTGGGACTCACAATGAGCAGTTCTTC.

This clonotype was recorded at least ten times. This chain joins TRBV5-1 and TRBJ2-2; 9 positions agree with TRBD1. The CDR3 loop spans 16 amino acids. V lost 5 bases and J lost 2; bases outside the gene matches: 7. CDR1 and CDR2 from the germline V gene are SGHRS and YFSETQ. The CDR3 here is CASRPDRGQNTGELFF. The CDR3 DNA follows: TGCGCCAGCAGACCGGACAGGGGCCAAAACACCGGGGAGCTGTTTTTT. The entire variable domain, with the rest obtained from reference TRBV5-1 and TRBJ2-2, is as follows: KAGVTQTPRYLIKTRGQQVTLSCSPISGHRSVSWYQQTPGQGLQFLFEYFSETQRNKGNFPGRFSGRQFSNSRSEMNVSTLELGDSALYLCASRPDRGQNTGELFFGEGSRLTVL.

At least ten counts were recorded for this clonotype. The chain links TRBV5-6 to TRBJ1-2; D may be TRBD1 (5 bases). Germline V gene lookup returns CDR1 SGHDT and CDR2 YYEEEE. There are 19 residues in the CDR3. With 6 bases removed from V and 5 bases from J, the gap between germline ends came to 32 bases. CDR3 DNA: TGTGCCAGCATCGGGATGGCCGGGGCCGTCCCAATTCTTAATTATGGCTACACCTTC. This translates into CASIGMAGAVPILNYGYTF.

This clonotype was detected ten times or more. The rearrangement joins TRBV20-1 to TRBJ2-3; 11 positions match TRBD2. Trimming at V came to 8 bases and at J to 2 bases, leaving 6 bases not matched to a gene. The CDR3 contains 14 residues. Germline V CDR1 and CDR2: DFQATT, SNEGSKA (reference sequence). The CDR3 region is CSSWTSGSTDTQYF. Written as DNA, the CDR3 is TGCAGTTCGTGGACTAGCGGGTCCACAGATACGCAGTATTTT.

This clonotype came up many times. The chain's CDR3 is CASSLRGPRSPGGYTF. The CDR3 bases are TGTGCCAGCAGCTTGAGGGGCCCTAGGTCCCCCGGCGGCTACACCTTC. This sequence joins TRBV5-5 and TRBJ1-2; D is possibly TRBD1 (5 bases). Germline V gene lookup returns CDR1 SGHKS and CDR2 YYEKEE (reference sequence). The CDR3 length is 16 residues. Trimming cost V 1 base and J 8 bases, with 21 bases left between them.

This sequence joins TRBV15 and TRBJ1-2, with unresolved D. This CDR3 spans 15 amino acids. Germline V gives CDR1 LNHNV, CDR2 YYDKDF (reference sequence). Trimming left V 1 base short and J 5 bases short, with 14 bases between. CDR3 sequence: CATSRVDSGAYGYTF. The CDR3 DNA sequence: TGTGCCACCAGCAGAGTTGATTCAGGTGCTTATGGCTACACCTTC. The complete variable domain, with remaining parts taken from reference TRBV15 and TRBJ1-2, reads DAMVIQNPRYQVTQFGKPVTLSCSQTLNHNVMYWYQQKSSQAPKLLFHYYDKDFNNEADTPDNFQSRRPNTSFCFLDIRSPGLGDTAMYLCATSRVDSGAYGYTFGSGTRLTVV.

There are many counts of this clonotype. The chain links TRBV20-1 to TRBJ1-1, with no clear D. The CDR3 spans 13 residues. V was shortened by 6 bases and J by 3 bases, with 14 bases between the two germline ends. Germline V gene lookup returns CDR1 DFQATT and CDR2 SNEGSKA (reference sequence). The CDR3 protein is CSAVKSTDTEAFF. CDR3 nucleotides: TGCAGTGCAGTAAAATCGACGGACACTGAAGCTTTCTTT.

This clonotype came up many times. The chain recombines TRBV29-1 with TRBJ2-7, with D perhaps assigned TRBD1 or TRBD2 (6 bases each). This CDR3 is 12 amino acids long. Germline V gene lookup returns CDR1 SQVTM and CDR2 ANQGSEA. The V end lost 7 bases, the J end lost 2 bases, and 12 bases lay between the germline ends. For the CDR3, the DNA is TGCAGCGGGGGGGACACCCCCTACGAGCAGTACTTC. Its translation is CSGGDTPYEQYF.

The table lists this clonotype with many counts. The J gene is TRBJ1-5, the V gene TRBV6-2 or TRBV6-3, with 8 bases matching TRBD1. The CDR3 is 15 residues long. The germline CDR1 and CDR2 sequences are MNHEY and SVGEGT. Losses at the gene ends were 5 bases for V and 4 bases for J; bases not matched to a gene: 7. The CDR3 spells CASSRRTGPNQPQHF. Written as DNA, the CDR3 is TGTGCCAGCAGTAGAAGGACAGGGCCAAATCAGCCCCAGCATTTT.

This clonotype appeared many times. This chain links TRBV27 with TRBJ2-1; 9 bases map to TRBD2. CDR1 and CDR2 from the germline V gene are MNHEY and SMNVEV (reference sequence). Germline trimming cut 3 bases from V and 8 bases from J; bases unmatched to any gene: 5. The CDR3 covers 14 residues. The CDR3 sequence: CASSFKGTSYEQFF. DNA of the CDR3: TGTGCCAGCAGTTTTAAAGGGACTAGCTATGAGCAGTTCTTC.

This clonotype came up many times. The rearrangement links TRBV4-3 to TRBJ2-7; tentatively, D is TRBD1 or TRBD2 (7 bases each). The germline V gene has CDR1 LGHNA and CDR2 YSLEER. V was trimmed by 0 bases and J by 2 bases, leaving 11 bases between them. This CDR3 region has 15 residues. The CDR3 DNA reads TGCGCCAGCAGCCAAGAGGGAGGGACAGCCTACGAGCAGTACTTC. Translation: CASSQEGGTAYEQYF.

This clonotype has a count of ten or more. The chain has TRBV21-1 and TRBJ2-5; the D call TRBD2 from the table was never checked on the DNA. TRBV21-1 is marked as a pseudogene. The CDR3 has 15 residues. CDR3 nucleotides: TGTGCCAGCAGCAAAGTGAAGCGGGAGATTGAGACCCAGTACTTC. It specifies CASSKVKREIETQYF.

A word on this clonotype: A clone one base away is much larger, so this may be a read error. The J gene is TRBJ2-3, the V gene TRBV20-1; 8 bases map to TRBD2. This CDR3 is built from 13 residues. J gave up 1 base and V 7 bases, and 4 bases lay outside the gene matches. Germline values: CDR1 DFQATT, CDR2 SNEGSKA (reference sequence). The CDR3 sequence is CSDPGRGTDTQYF. The CDR3 nucleotides are TGCAGTGACCCCGGGAGGGGCACAGATACGCAGTATTTT.

This clonotype showed up many times. The chain combines TRBV12-3 or TRBV12-4 with TRBJ2-2; maybe TRBD2 (6 bases). The CDR3 is 14 residues long. Trimming cost V 6 bases and J 6 bases, with 14 bases left between them. The CDR3 bases are TGTGCCAGCAGCCGGACCACTAGCTCCGGGGAGCTGTTTTTT. It encodes CASSRTTSSGELFF.

The chain links TRBV20-1 to TRBJ2-5, with 9 bases aligning to TRBD1. After removal of 6 bases from V and 1 base from J, the junction contained 3 bases not matched to a gene. CDR1 DFQATT and CDR2 SNEGSKA come from the germline V gene (reference sequence). The CDR3 is 13 residues long. This chain's CDR3 is CSARQGVQETQYF. CDR3 nucleotide sequence: TGCAGTGCGAGACAGGGGGTCCAAGAGACCCAGTACTTC.

This clonotype was found many times. The chain combines TRBV10-1 with TRBJ2-7; D gene unclear. The CDR3 sequence is 15 residues long. CDR1 and CDR2 from the germline V gene are WNHNN and SYGVQD (reference sequence). Trimming stripped 2 bases from V and 2 bases from J, with 13 bases between. The CDR3 is CASSEDWRSPYEQYF. The CDR3 coding sequence is TGCGCCAGCAGTGAGGATTGGCGGAGTCCCTACGAGCAGTACTTC.

The rearrangement uses TRBV4-1 and TRBJ2-2, with no clear D. The CDR3 loop spans 15 amino acids. CDR1 and CDR2 (germline): MGHRA, YSYEKL. The V end lost 2 bases, the J end lost 7 bases, and 14 bases lay between the germline ends. In nucleotides, the CDR3 is TGCGCCAGCAGCCAACCATTGAGCTCCGGCGGGGAGCTGTTTTTT. It codes for CASSQPLSSGGELFF.

This clonotype has only a few counts. The rearrangement uses TRBV5-6 and TRBJ2-7, with D perhaps TRBD1 or TRBD2 (5 bases each). Germline CDR1 and CDR2: SGHDT and YYEEEE. This CDR3 is built from 17 residues. V was shortened by 0 bases and J by 2 bases, with 18 bases between the two germline ends. The CDR3 DNA reads as TGTGCCAGCAGCTTGGGGACCTTCAACGGGGCAACCTACGAGCAGTACTTC. The encoded protein is CASSLGTFNGATYEQYF.

This clonotype appeared many times. The rearrangement links TRBV20-1 to TRBJ2-1; 12 bases align to TRBD1. The germline gives CDR1 DFQATT, CDR2 SNEGSKA (reference sequence). The CDR3 has 15 amino acids. Trimming took 5 bases from V and 8 from J; bases not matched to a gene: 10. This CDR3 reads CSALHRDRGQDEQFF. The CDR3 DNA sequence: TGCAGTGCTCTCCACCGGGACAGGGGGCAAGATGAGCAGTTCTTC.

This clonotype was counted at least ten times. This chain uses TRBV10-3 with TRBJ1-5; D gene ambiguous. The CDR3 sequence is 15 residues long. The V end was cut by 0 bases, the J end by 4 bases, with 10 bases between. CDR1 is ENHRY and CDR2 is SYGVKD in the germline V gene. This CDR3 is CAISESRQQNQPQHF. The CDR3 DNA reads as TGTGCCATCAGTGAGTCCCGGCAGCAAAATCAGCCCCAGCATTTT.

This clonotype was observed at least ten times. The chain couples TRBV7-3 to TRBJ2-1, with 11 bases lining up with TRBD2. This CDR3 is 16 amino acids long. The ends lost 5 bases at V and 3 bases at J; junction bases unmatched: 6. Germline V gene data show CDR1 as SGHTA and CDR2 as FQGTGA. CDR3 in DNA: TGTGCCAGCAGCACCCGGACTAGCGGGTTCTACAATGAGCAGTTCTTC. It codes for CASSTRTSGFYNEQFF.

This clonotype was seen at least ten times. This chain links TRBV20-1 with TRBJ1-2; the D is unclear. V was trimmed by 0 bases and J by 7 bases, leaving 12 bases between them. Germline CDR1 DFQATT, CDR2 SNEGSKA (reference sequence). The CDR3 spans 13 residues. The chain's CDR3 is CSARDLTDAGYTF. The CDR3 bases are TGCAGTGCTAGAGATCTTACAGATGCTGGCTACACCTTC.

This clonotype occurred a few times. The V call is TRBV20-1, the J call TRBJ1-2, with a weak D call TRBD1 (6 bases). The V end lost 5 bases, the J end lost 4 bases, and 14 bases lay between the germline ends. The germline V gene encodes CDR1 DFQATT and CDR2 SNEGSKA (reference sequence). This CDR3 region has 13 residues. This CDR3 is CSARTGYIYGYTF. The CDR3 bases are TGCAGTGCTCGAACAGGGTACATCTATGGCTACACCTTC.

This clonotype was detected ten times or more. V and J are TRBV12-3 or TRBV12-4 and TRBJ2-1; 10 nucleotides match TRBD2. Germline trimming cut 1 base from V and 5 bases from J; bases unmatched to any gene: 2. The CDR3 totals 15 residues. For the CDR3, the DNA is TGTGCCAGCAGTTTAGGGACTAGCGGACACAATGAGCAGTTCTTC. The encoded protein is CASSLGTSGHNEQFF.

This clonotype has ten or more counts. The J gene is TRBJ1-2, the V gene TRBV5-1, with 9 nucleotides matching TRBD1. The CDR3 length is 14 residues. CDR1 and CDR2 (germline): SGHRS, YFSETQ. The ends lost 4 bases at V and 7 bases at J; junction bases unmatched: 8. This CDR3 is CASSLRDRDVGYTF. The CDR3 region has the DNA TGCGCCAGCAGCCTAAGGGACAGGGATGTTGGCTACACCTTC.

The sample holds many counts of this clonotype. V gene TRBV6-2 or TRBV6-3 combines with J gene TRBJ2-1, with TRBD2 matching 12 bases. The CDR3 covers 17 residues. Trimming at V came to 4 bases and at J to 2 bases, leaving 6 bases not matched to a gene. Germline V gene lookup returns CDR1 MNHEY and CDR2 SVGEGT. This CDR3 reads CASSWGLAGPTYNEQFF. CDR3 bases: TGTGCCAGCAGTTGGGGACTAGCGGGTCCTACCTACAATGAGCAGTTCTTC.

In this sample, this clonotype turned up many times. The V gene is TRBV5-1, the J gene TRBJ2-7, with 10 bases aligning to TRBD1. CDR1 is SGHRS, CDR2 YFSETQ, per germline. Losses at the gene ends were 4 bases for V and 6 bases for J; bases not matched to a gene: 7. The CDR3 is 14 residues long. The CDR3 bases are TGCGCCAGCAGCCTAGGGACAGGGGTGAGCGAGCAGTACTTC. It codes for CASSLGTGVSEQYF.

The CDR3 DNA is TGTGCCAGCAGTGAACCTGGGACAATGAACACTGAAGCTTTCTTT. As protein: CASSEPGTMNTEAFF. The gene calls are TRBV25-1 and TRBJ1-1; maybe TRBD1 (6 bases). This CDR3 contains 15 residues. Looked up from germline, CDR1 is MGHDK and CDR2 is SYGVNS. V was shortened by 2 bases and J by 0 bases, with 10 bases between the two germline ends.

This clonotype was observed a few times. The J gene is TRBJ2-3, the V gene TRBV7-9, with no clear D. Germline CDR1 SEHNR, CDR2 FQNEAQ (reference sequence). The CDR3 totals 15 residues. V was shortened by 4 bases and J by 4 bases, with 15 bases between the two germline ends. The CDR3 nucleotides are TGTGCCAGCAGCTATCCGGGTCTACGCCCAGATACGCAGTATTTT. This gives the protein CASSYPGLRPDTQYF. Full variable domain (missing parts from reference TRBV7-9 and TRBJ2-3): DTGVSQNPRHKITKRGQNVTFRCDPISEHNRLYWYRQTLGQGPEFLTYFQNEAQLEKSRLLSDRFSAERPKGSFSTLEIQRTEQGDSAMYLCASSYPGLRPDTQYFGPGTRLTVL.

There are many counts of this clonotype. The V and J genes are TRBV4-1 and TRBJ1-1, with unresolved D. There are 14 residues in the CDR3. Deletions cut 3 bases from V and 0 bases from J, with 8 bases between. CDR1 and CDR2 from the germline V gene are MGHRA and YSYEKL. CDR3 sequence (DNA): TGCGCCAGCAGCCAGACAAGTATGAACACTGAAGCTTTCTTT. Residues: CASSQTSMNTEAFF.

This rearrangement joins TRBV7-2 to TRBJ1-5; D remains ambiguous. This CDR3 contains 15 residues. The germline CDR1 and CDR2 sequences are SGHTA and FQGNSA. Trimming cost V 2 bases and J 1 base, with 9 bases left between them. The CDR3 reads CASSLQTASNQPQHF. For the CDR3, the DNA is TGTGCCAGCAGCTTACAGACGGCCAGCAATCAGCCCCAGCATTTT. Filled out from reference TRBV7-2 and TRBJ1-5, the complete variable domain reads GAGVSQSPSNKVTEKGKDVELRCDPISGHTALYWYRQSLGQGLEFLIYFQGNSAPDKSGLPSDRFSAERTGGSVSTLTIQRTQQEDSAVYLCASSLQTASNQPQHFGDGTRLSIL.

This clonotype was counted many times. This chain uses TRBV12-3 or TRBV12-4 with TRBJ2-7; 9 nucleotides line up with TRBD1. This CDR3 has 15 residues. Trimming removed 3 bases from V and 5 bases from J; junction bases left unmatched: 8. CDR3: CASSFHRGRKDEQYF. As DNA, the CDR3 is TGTGCCAGCAGTTTCCACAGGGGGCGCAAGGACGAGCAGTACTTC.